The next 32 T cell receptor beta chains were all read from a single sample in a study of blood T cells in healthy people across ages. A second about 6 to 12 cycle PCR used barcoded and J-beta primers. One entry per CDR3 protein results from TCRdb running MiXCR on the 5' RACE reads. The data contain 2 million or so distinct CDR3 sequences, roughly 49% of them singletons. The sequenced material came from blood. These receptors originate from a middle-aged woman in good health.

This chain uses TRBV10-3 with TRBJ2-3; 10 bases fit TRBD2. J lost 1 base, V lost 10 bases, and 8 bases had no gene match. Germline CDR1 ENHRY, CDR2 SYGVKD. The CDR3 contains 15 residues. CDR3 protein: CATTSGGARTDTQYF. The CDR3 DNA reads TGTGCCACCACCAGCGGGGGGGCACGCACAGATACGCAGTATTTT.

The genes are TRBV10-3 and TRBJ2-3; D is tentatively TRBD1 or TRBD2 (5 bases each). Germline V lookup: CDR1 ENHRY, CDR2 SYGVKD. V shed 9 bases and J shed 7 bases, with 17 bases lying between them. The CDR3 has 13 residues. The CDR3 coding sequence is TGTGCCATACGAGGGGCATCGGGAAATACGCAGTATTTT. Its protein product is CAIRGASGNTQYF.

The chain carries TRBV2 and TRBJ1-1; D possibly corresponds to TRBD1 (6 bases). V lost 5 bases, J lost 6 bases, and 19 bases lay in between. CDR3 length equals 15 residues. The germline gives CDR1 SNHLY, CDR2 FYNNEI. CDR3 in amino acids: CASSKGVGVLAEAFF. The DNA of the CDR3 is TGTGCCAGCAGTAAGGGGGTGGGCGTTTTGGCTGAAGCTTTCTTT.

The V call is TRBV27, the J call TRBJ2-7, with 7 bases that match TRBD1. The junction had 8 bases not matched to a gene; V was cut back by 7 bases and J by 2 bases. The CDR3 runs 14 residues. Germline loops: CDR1 MNHEY, CDR2 SMNVEV (reference sequence). The CDR3 coding sequence is TGTGCCAGCAAAGGAGACAGGGTGACCTACGAGCAGTACTTC. Translated, it gives CASKGDRVTYEQYF.

The chain couples TRBV4-3 to TRBJ2-1, with TRBD2 matching over 7 bases. This CDR3 is built from 12 residues. Germline CDR1 and CDR2: LGHNA and YSLEER. V was pared by 0 bases and J by 12 bases, with 2 bases of the junction left unmatched. The CDR3 here is CASSQDSGGQFF. The CDR3 bases are TGCGCCAGCAGCCAAGATTCGGGAGGGCAGTTCTTC.

The rearrangement uses TRBV15 and TRBJ2-1; D uncertain. Germline CDR1 and CDR2: LNHNV and YYDKDF (reference sequence). Trimming stripped 5 bases from V and 3 bases from J, with 11 bases between. The CDR3 totals 14 residues. CDR3 bases: TGTGCCACCAGCTTAGGACCGGGCTACAATGAGCAGTTCTTC. Its translation is CATSLGPGYNEQFF.

The chain has TRBV27 and TRBJ1-4; no reliable D call. The germline CDR1 and CDR2 sequences are MNHEY and SMNVEV (reference sequence). The CDR3 is 15 residues long. V was trimmed by 3 bases and J by 8 bases, leaving 16 bases between them. The CDR3 spells CASSFSGLSREKLFF. CDR3 nucleotides: TGTGCCAGCAGTTTCTCAGGTCTGTCCCGGGAAAAACTGTTTTTT.

On this clonotype: A read error may be the cause here, since a much bigger clone is one base away. The chain joins TRBV7-2 to TRBJ1-2, with a possible D match to TRBD1 (6 bases). CDR1 is SGHTA, CDR2 FQGNSA, per germline. This CDR3 comprises 14 residues. Between the trimmed V and J ends, which lost 5 bases and 1 base, there was a span of 11 bases. The CDR3 spells CASSAGRGNYGYTF. The CDR3 bases are TGTGCCAGCAGCGCCGGCAGGGGTAACTATGGCTACACCTTC.

V and J are TRBV6-2 or TRBV6-3 and TRBJ2-7; D remains unclear. Germline V CDR1 and CDR2: MNHEY, SVGEGT. Trimming removed 5 bases from V and 9 bases from J, with 14 bases in between. The CDR3 consists of 12 residues. The CDR3 here is CASSEIRTRQYF. The CDR3 DNA reads TGTGCCAGCAGTGAAATAAGGACGCGGCAGTACTTC.

The rearrangement links TRBV27 to TRBJ1-5, with no clear D. The germline CDR1 and CDR2 sequences are MNHEY and SMNVEV (reference sequence). V was clipped by 2 bases and J by 6 bases, with 14 bases between them. This CDR3 spans 15 amino acids. The CDR3 nucleotides are TGTGCCAGCAGTTTAAATTGGGATGGTATTCAGCCCCAGCATTTT. It specifies CASSLNWDGIQPQHF.

V is TRBV11-3 and J is TRBJ2-1, with D tentatively TRBD2 (6 bases). Trimming cost V 4 bases and J 2 bases, with 12 bases left between them. From germline, CDR1 is SGHNT and CDR2 YENEEA. This CDR3 has 15 amino acids. CDR3 bases: TGTGCCAGCAGCTCGGGGGACGGCACCTACAATGAGCAGTTCTTC. Protein sequence: CASSSGDGTYNEQFF.

With respect to this clonotype: The junction differs from germline at one of its ends, possibly a read error. The chain is built from TRBV5-1 and TRBJ1-4; TRBD1 is a possible D gene (6 bases). CDR3 length equals 15 residues. CDR1 is SGHRS and CDR2 is YFSETQ in the germline V gene. Written as DNA, the CDR3 is TGCGCCAGCCGGGGGCCGACGGGAACTAAGGAAAGACTGTTTTTT. It is translated as CASRGPTGTKERLFF.

This clonotype was detected only a few times. The chain employs TRBV4-2 and TRBJ1-1, with 10 bases aligning to TRBD1. The CDR3 runs to 17 residues. V lost 4 bases and J lost 1; bases outside the gene matches: 9. The germline gives CDR1 LGHNA, CDR2 YNFKEQ. DNA for the CDR3: TGTGCCAGCAGCCCCGACCGGGACAGGGGATGGAACACTGAAGCTTTCTTT. As protein: CASSPDRDRGWNTEAFF.

The chain has TRBV14 and TRBJ1-1; D gene uncertain. The germline CDR1 and CDR2 sequences are SGHDN and FVKESK. This CDR3 has 15 amino acids. V lost 2 bases, J lost 1 base, and 11 bases lay in between. The CDR3 sequence: CASSQYAGQNTEAFF. The CDR3 DNA reads TGTGCCAGCAGCCAATACGCAGGCCAGAACACTGAAGCTTTCTTT.

As for this clonotype: The junction shows a germline mismatch at one end, possibly a read error. V and J are TRBV7-9 and TRBJ2-7; TRBD1 matches 7 bases. With the DNA end fitting TRBJ2-5 better, the J assignment may be wrong. This CDR3 contains 15 residues. CDR1 is SEHNR, CDR2 FQNEAQ, per germline (reference sequence). CDR3 nucleotide sequence: TGTGCCTGCAGCTCCCGGGACAGTACCCAAGAGACCCAGTACTTC. Its protein product is CACSSRDSTQETQYF.

This sequence joins TRBV4-3 and TRBJ2-1; the D is unclear. In germline, CDR1 is LGHNA, CDR2 YSLEER. CDR3 length equals 15 residues. V lost 2 bases, J lost 1 base, and 9 bases lay in between. DNA for the CDR3: TGCGCCAGCAGCCAAATGCGTACTTCCTACAATGAGCAGTTCTTC. The encoded protein is CASSQMRTSYNEQFF.

The chain combines TRBV5-1 with TRBJ1-2, with 8 nucleotides matching TRBD1. The CDR3 is 14 residues long. V was pared by 7 bases and J by 7 bases, with 12 bases of the junction left unmatched. Looked up from germline, CDR1 is SGHRS and CDR2 is YFSETQ. Here the CDR3 reads CASGTDREIAGYTF. The CDR3 coding sequence is TGCGCCAGCGGAACGGACAGGGAGATTGCTGGCTACACCTTC.

J is TRBJ2-7 and V is TRBV28; maybe TRBD1 (6 bases). The germline V and J ends were trimmed by 3 bases and 2 bases, with 11 bases remaining between them. The CDR3 totals 14 residues. CDR1 and CDR2 from the germline V gene are MDHEN and SYDVKM. The CDR3 DNA is TGTGCCAGCAGTTTCCCAGGGGTTGCCTACGAGCAGTACTTC. This translates into CASSFPGVAYEQYF. The variable domain in full, completed from reference TRBV28 and TRBJ2-7, reads DVKVTQSSRYLVKRTGEKVFLECVQDMDHENMFWYRQDPGLGLRLIYFSYDVKMKEKGDIPEGYSVSREKKERFSLILESASTNQTSMYLCASSFPGVAYEQYFGPGTRLTVT.

A few counts support this clonotype. V usage is TRBV29-1 and J usage is TRBJ2-3; tentatively, D is TRBD1 (6 bases). CDR1 and CDR2 (germline): SQVTM, ANQGSEA. The V gene lost 8 bases and the J gene lost 11 bases, with 17 bases spanning the gap. The CDR3 consists of 11 residues. CDR3 protein: CSSDRNGRQYF. The DNA of the CDR3 is TGCAGCTCCGACAGGAATGGTAGGCAGTATTTT.

The chain is built from TRBV7-9 and TRBJ2-1, with 13 bases aligning to TRBD2. Losses at the gene ends were 1 base for V and 4 bases for J; bases not matched to a gene: 7. The CDR3 is 18 amino acids. In germline, CDR1 is SEHNR, CDR2 FQNEAQ (reference sequence). CDR3 amino acids: CASSLELAGGLSYNEQFF. The CDR3 nucleotides read TGTGCCAGCAGCTTAGAACTAGCGGGGGGGCTCAGTTACAATGAGCAGTTCTTC. The full variable domain, its missing parts supplied by reference TRBV7-9 and TRBJ2-1, is DTGVSQNPRHKITKRGQNVTFRCDPISEHNRLYWYRQTLGQGPEFLTYFQNEAQLEKSRLLSDRFSAERPKGSFSTLEIQRTEQGDSAMYLCASSLELAGGLSYNEQFFGPGTRLTVL.

The J gene is TRBJ2-4, the V gene TRBV13; the D is unclear. Trimming took off 1 base at V and 13 bases at J, with 8 bases between the two ends. This CDR3 comprises 11 residues. CDR1 is PRHDT and CDR2 is FYEKMQ in the germline V gene (reference sequence). CDR3: CASSLDGQQYF. The CDR3 region has the DNA TGTGCCAGCAGCTTAGACGGGCAGCAGTACTTC.

This clonotype was found once. The genes are TRBV4-3 and TRBJ2-1, with 8 bases lining up with TRBD2. CDR1 and CDR2 (germline): LGHNA, YSLEER. Trimming removed 0 bases from V and 9 bases from J; junction bases left unmatched: 7. This CDR3 has 15 amino acids. CDR3 in DNA: TGCGCCAGCAGCCAAGATAGGTACGGGAGGGGTGAGCAGTTCTTC. Amino acids: CASSQDRYGRGEQFF.

There are a few counts of this clonotype. The CDR3 spells CASKTWGHNEQFF. CDR3 DNA sequence: TGTGCCAGCAAAACTTGGGGGCACAATGAGCAGTTCTTC. V usage is TRBV27 and J usage is TRBJ2-1; possible D gene TRBD1, 6 bases. This CDR3 region has 13 residues. Looked up from germline, CDR1 is MNHEY and CDR2 is SMNVEV (reference sequence). The V and J ends lost 7 bases and 5 bases respectively, with 12 bases between them.

This clonotype was counted only a few times. This chain connects TRBV7-2 to TRBJ1-6; 7 nucleotides agree with TRBD1. This CDR3 spans 17 amino acids. CDR1 and CDR2 (germline): SGHTA, FQGNSA. Losses at the gene ends were 4 bases for V and 4 bases for J; bases not matched to a gene: 10. CDR3 bases: TGTGCCAGCAGCTCGGCATCGGGGGGACAGTATAATTCACCCCTCCACTTT. Its translation: CASSSASGGQYNSPLHF.

This clonotype came up a few times. The chain combines TRBV28 with TRBJ2-3; D unresolved. This CDR3 spans 18 amino acids. V lost 2 bases and J lost 2, with 20 bases in between. Germline V lookup: CDR1 MDHEN, CDR2 SYDVKM. The CDR3, as DNA: TGTGCCAGCAGTTTAATACAACCGGGCCTTCTTGTCACAGATACGCAGTATTTT. Protein sequence: CASSLIQPGLLVTDTQYF.

This sequence joins TRBV9 and TRBJ1-2; 8 bases agree with TRBD1. CDR3 length: 14 residues. Germline lookup yields CDR1 SGDLS and CDR2 YYNGEE. The junction had 7 bases not matched to a gene; V was cut back by 6 bases and J by 3 bases. This chain's CDR3 is CASNRGQADYGYTF. CDR3 DNA sequence: TGTGCCAGCAACCGGGGACAGGCTGACTATGGCTACACCTTC.

The rearrangement uses TRBV20-1 and TRBJ2-3, with 9 bases matching TRBD2. Germline V gene sequence: CDR1 DFQATT, CDR2 SNEGSKA (reference sequence). The junction had 9 bases not matched to a gene; V was cut back by 0 bases and J by 5 bases. The CDR3 totals 16 residues. Here the CDR3 reads CSARDASGITRDTQYF. The CDR3 DNA reads as TGCAGTGCTAGAGATGCTAGCGGGATAACCCGAGATACGCAGTATTTT.

This rearrangement joins TRBV7-9 to TRBJ2-1, with 7 bases lining up with TRBD1. The CDR3 contains 17 residues. Germline CDR1 and CDR2: SEHNR and FQNEAQ (reference sequence). The trim removed 0 bases at V and 0 bases at J, leaving 5 bases unmatched. In DNA form, the CDR3 reads TGTGCCAGCAGCTTAGCGGGACAGCTAAGCTCCTACAATGAGCAGTTCTTC. Amino acid sequence: CASSLAGQLSSYNEQFF.

As DNA, the CDR3 is TGTGCCAGCAGCCTACCTCCCGGGACAGGGAAAAGCACTAATGAAAAACTGTTTTTT. It is translated as CASSLPPGTGKSTNEKLFF. The chain is built from TRBV7-9 and TRBJ1-4, with 9 bases identical to TRBD1. V lost 5 bases and J lost 2; bases outside the gene matches: 15. CDR1 SEHNR and CDR2 FQNEAQ come from the germline V gene (reference sequence). This CDR3 comprises 19 residues.

The chain carries TRBV12-3 or TRBV12-4 and TRBJ2-6; D unclear. V dropped 3 bases and J dropped 0 bases, with 9 bases sitting between them. The CDR3 runs 16 residues. CDR3 loop: CASSFPDDSGANVLTF. In nucleotides, the CDR3 is TGTGCCAGCAGTTTTCCGGATGACTCTGGGGCCAACGTCCTGACTTTC.

V is TRBV20-1 and J is TRBJ2-1; a possible D gene is TRBD2 (5 bases). The CDR3 contains 16 residues. Germline loops: CDR1 DFQATT, CDR2 SNEGSKA (reference sequence). Trimming took off 4 bases at V and 0 bases at J, with 16 bases between the two ends. CDR3 bases: TGCAGTGCTAAGGTCGCTGGTGACTACTCCTACAATGAGCAGTTCTTC. It yields the protein CSAKVAGDYSYNEQFF.

V and J are TRBV25-1 and TRBJ1-2; D unresolved. The germline V gene encodes CDR1 MGHDK and CDR2 SYGVNS. The CDR3 is 14 residues long. Trimming left V 1 base short and J 4 bases short, with 10 bases between. The CDR3 DNA reads as TGTGCCAGCAGTGAATCTCGGGTGCCCTATGGCTACACCTTC. Translation: CASSESRVPYGYTF.